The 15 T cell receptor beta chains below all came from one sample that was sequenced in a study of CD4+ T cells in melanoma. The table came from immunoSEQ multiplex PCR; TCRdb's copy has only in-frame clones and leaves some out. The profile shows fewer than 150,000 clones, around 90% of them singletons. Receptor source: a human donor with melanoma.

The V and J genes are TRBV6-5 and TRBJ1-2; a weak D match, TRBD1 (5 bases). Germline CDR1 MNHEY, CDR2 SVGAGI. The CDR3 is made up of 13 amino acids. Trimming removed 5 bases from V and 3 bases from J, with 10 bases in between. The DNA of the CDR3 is TGTGCCAGCAGTCCTGACAGCTACTATGGCTACACCTTC. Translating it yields CASSPDSYYGYTF.

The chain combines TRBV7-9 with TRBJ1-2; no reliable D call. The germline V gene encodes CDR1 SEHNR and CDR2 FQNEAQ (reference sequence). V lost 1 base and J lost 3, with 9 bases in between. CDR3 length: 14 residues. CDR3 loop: CASSLEVLDYGYTF. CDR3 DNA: TGTGCCAGCAGCTTAGAAGTCCTGGACTATGGCTACACCTTC.

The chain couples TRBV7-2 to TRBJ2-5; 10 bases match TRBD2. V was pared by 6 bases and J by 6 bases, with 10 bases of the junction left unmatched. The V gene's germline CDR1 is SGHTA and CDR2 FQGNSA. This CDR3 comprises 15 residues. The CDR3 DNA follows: TGTGCCAGCAGGAGAAAAGCGGGGGGGCCGCAGACCCAGTACTTC. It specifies CASRRKAGGPQTQYF.

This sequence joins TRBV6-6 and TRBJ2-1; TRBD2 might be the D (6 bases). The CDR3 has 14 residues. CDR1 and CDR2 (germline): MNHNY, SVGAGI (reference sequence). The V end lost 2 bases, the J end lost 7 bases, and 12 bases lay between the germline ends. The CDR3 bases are TGTGCCAGCAGTTACGGAGGGTTACAGAATGAGCAGTTCTTC. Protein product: CASSYGGLQNEQFF.

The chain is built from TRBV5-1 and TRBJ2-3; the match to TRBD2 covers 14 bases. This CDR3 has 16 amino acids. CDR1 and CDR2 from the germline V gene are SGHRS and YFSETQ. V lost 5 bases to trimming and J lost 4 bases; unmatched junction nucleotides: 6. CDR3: CASRRGTSGGADTQYF. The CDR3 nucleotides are TGCGCCAGCAGACGGGGGACTAGCGGGGGAGCAGATACGCAGTATTTT. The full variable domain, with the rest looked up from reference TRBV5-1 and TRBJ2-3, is KAGVTQTPRYLIKTRGQQVTLSCSPISGHRSVSWYQQTPGQGLQFLFEYFSETQRNKGNFPGRFSGRQFSNSRSEMNVSTLELGDSALYLCASRRGTSGGADTQYFGPGTRLTVL.

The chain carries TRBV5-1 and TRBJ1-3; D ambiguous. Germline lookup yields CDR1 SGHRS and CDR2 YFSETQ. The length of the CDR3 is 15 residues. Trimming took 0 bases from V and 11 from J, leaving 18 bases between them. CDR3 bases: TGCGCCAGCAGCTTGGATCCCGGGTCGTTGAAGGCCATATATTTT. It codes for CASSLDPGSLKAIYF.

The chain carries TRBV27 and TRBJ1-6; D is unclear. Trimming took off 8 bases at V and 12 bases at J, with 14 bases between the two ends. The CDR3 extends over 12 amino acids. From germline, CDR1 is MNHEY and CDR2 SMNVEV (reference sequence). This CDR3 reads CASGEGGRPLHF. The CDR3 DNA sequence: TGTGCCAGCGGGGAGGGTGGGAGACCCCTCCACTTT.

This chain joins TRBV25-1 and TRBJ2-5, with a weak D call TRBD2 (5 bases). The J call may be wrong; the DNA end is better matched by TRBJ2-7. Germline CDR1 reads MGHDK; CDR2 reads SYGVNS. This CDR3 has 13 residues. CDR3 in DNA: TGTGCCAGTGTGAGGGTGGGAACCTACGAGCAGTACTTC. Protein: CASVRVGTYEQYF.

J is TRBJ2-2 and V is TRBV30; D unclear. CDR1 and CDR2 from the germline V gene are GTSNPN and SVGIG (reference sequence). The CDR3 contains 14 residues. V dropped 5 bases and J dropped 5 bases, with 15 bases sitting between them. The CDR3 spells CAWGTFGWTGELFF. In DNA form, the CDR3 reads TGTGCCTGGGGAACGTTTGGCTGGACCGGGGAGCTGTTTTTT.

CDR3 bases: TGTGCCAGCTCACGAGATACCCCGGGGTCTGGAAACACCATATATTTT. Translating it yields CASSRDTPGSGNTIYF. This chain uses TRBV18 with TRBJ1-3, with D uncertain. The germline V and J ends were trimmed by 4 bases and 1 base, with 14 bases remaining between them. The CDR3 spans 16 residues. Germline loops: CDR1 KGHSH, CDR2 LQKENI.

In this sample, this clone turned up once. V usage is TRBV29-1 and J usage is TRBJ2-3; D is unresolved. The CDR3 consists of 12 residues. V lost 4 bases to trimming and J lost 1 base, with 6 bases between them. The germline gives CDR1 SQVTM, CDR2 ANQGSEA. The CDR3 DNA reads TGCAGCGTTGCCGACGGCACAGATACGCAGTATTTT. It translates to CSVADGTDTQYF.

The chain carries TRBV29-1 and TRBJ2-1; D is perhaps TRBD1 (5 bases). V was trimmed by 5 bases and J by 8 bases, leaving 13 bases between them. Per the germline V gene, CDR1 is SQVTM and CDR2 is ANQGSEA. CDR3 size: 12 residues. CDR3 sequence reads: CSVRQGGDEQFF. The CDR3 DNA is TGCAGCGTTCGCCAGGGCGGAGATGAGCAGTTCTTC.

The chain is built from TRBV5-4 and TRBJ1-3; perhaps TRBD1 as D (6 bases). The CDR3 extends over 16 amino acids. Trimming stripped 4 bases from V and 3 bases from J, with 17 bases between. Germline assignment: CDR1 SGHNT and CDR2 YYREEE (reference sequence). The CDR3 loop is CASSPGGQTFGNTIYF. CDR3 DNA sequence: TGTGCCAGCAGCCCCGGGGGGCAGACTTTTGGAAACACCATATATTTT.

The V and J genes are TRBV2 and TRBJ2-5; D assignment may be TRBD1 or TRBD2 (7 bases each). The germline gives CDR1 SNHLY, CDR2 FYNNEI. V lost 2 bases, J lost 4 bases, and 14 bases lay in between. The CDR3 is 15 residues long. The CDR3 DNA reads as TGTGCCAGCAGTGAACAGGGGGGGGCTTCAGAGACCCAGTACTTC. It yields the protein CASSEQGGASETQYF.

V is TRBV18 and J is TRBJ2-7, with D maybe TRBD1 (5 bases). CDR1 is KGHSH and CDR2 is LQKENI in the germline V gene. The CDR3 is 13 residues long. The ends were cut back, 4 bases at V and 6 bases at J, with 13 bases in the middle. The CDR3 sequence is CASSLTTGVEQYF. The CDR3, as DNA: TGTGCCAGCTCACTAACAACAGGTGTCGAGCAGTACTTC.